This passage covers 15 T cell receptor beta chains from one sample sequenced in a study of blood T cell repertoires in COVID-19. Data came from immunoSEQ multiplex PCR; TCRdb stores just in-frame clones and leaves some out. The sample records around 200,000 clones, roughly four fifths being singletons. The sample consisted of peripheral blood. Receptor source: a human donor in a cohort sampled during active COVID-19.

This clone was counted only a few times. The chain couples TRBV3-1 (or the pseudogene TRBV3-2) to TRBJ1-6; D is ambiguous. CDR3 length: 15 amino acids. Germline lookup yields CDR1 LGHDT and CDR2 YNNKEL (reference sequence). V lost 4 bases to trimming and J lost 0 bases, with 7 bases between them. The CDR3 DNA sequence: TGTGCCAGCAGCCGACTGAGCTCCTATAATTCACCCCTCCACTTT. It translates to CASSRLSSYNSPLHF.

This clone has a single count. The rearrangement uses TRBV7-6 and TRBJ2-1; 11 nucleotides match TRBD2. V lost 0 bases and J lost 7; bases outside the gene matches: 5. The CDR3 is 16 amino acids. The germline gives CDR1 SGHVS, CDR2 FNYEAQ. CDR3 sequence (DNA): TGTGCCAGCAGCTTAGCTAGCGGGGGGGCCGGGAATGAGCAGTTCTTC. As protein: CASSLASGGAGNEQFF. Full variable domain (missing parts from reference TRBV7-6 and TRBJ2-1): GAGVSQSPRYKVTKRGQDVALRCDPISGHVSLYWYRQALGQGPEFLTYFNYEAQQDKSGLPNDRFSAERPEGSISTLTIQRTEQRDSAMYRCASSLASGGAGNEQFFGPGTRLTVL.

The rearrangement uses TRBV7-9 and TRBJ2-7, with 11 bases fitting TRBD2. This CDR3 spans 15 amino acids. CDR1 SEHNR and CDR2 FQNEAQ come from the germline V gene (reference sequence). With 3 bases clipped from V and 2 bases from J, the junction kept 3 bases outside the gene matches. The DNA of the CDR3 is TGTGCCAGCAGCTTTCCGGGACTAGCGGCCTACGAGCAGTACTTC. As protein: CASSFPGLAAYEQYF.

This CDR3 is CASRDRGTDTQYF. The CDR3 coding sequence is TGTGCCAGTAGGGACAGGGGCACAGATACGCAGTATTTT. J is TRBJ2-3 and V is TRBV19; 8 bases align to TRBD1. This CDR3 region has 13 residues. The V gene's germline CDR1 is LNHDA and CDR2 SQIVND (reference sequence). V was clipped by 6 bases and J by 1 base; unmatched bases: 0.

This rearrangement joins TRBV3-1 (or the pseudogene TRBV3-2) to TRBJ2-5; a weak D match, TRBD1 (5 bases). Deletions cut 2 bases from V and 2 bases from J, with 6 bases between. CDR1 is LGHDT and CDR2 is YNNKEL in the germline V gene (reference sequence). The CDR3 extends over 13 amino acids. The CDR3 bases are TGTGCCAGCAGCCAAAACAGGCAAGAGACCCAGTACTTC. Its protein product is CASSQNRQETQYF.

The genes are TRBV6-5 and TRBJ2-1, with 7 bases fitting TRBD1. The CDR3 length is 13 residues. Trimming removed 6 bases from V and 9 bases from J; junction bases left unmatched: 8. The germline V gene has CDR1 MNHEY and CDR2 SVGAGI. The CDR3 loop is CASSSEQGIEQFF. Written as DNA, the CDR3 is TGTGCCAGCAGCAGTGAACAGGGGATTGAGCAGTTCTTC.

The chain is built from TRBV4-1 and TRBJ2-4; TRBD2 might be the D (6 bases). Trimming removed 4 bases at V and 0 bases at J, with 16 bases between. Germline V gene sequence: CDR1 MGHRA, CDR2 YSYEKL. The CDR3 spans 17 residues. The CDR3 spells CASSRPVSGLAKNIQYF. CDR3 DNA sequence: TGCGCCAGCAGCCGCCCTGTGAGCGGGTTAGCCAAAAACATTCAGTACTTC.

The genes are TRBV6-5 and TRBJ2-5; TRBD2 aligns across 8 bases. V was clipped by 5 bases and J by 5 bases; unmatched bases: 1. The CDR3 sequence is 12 residues long. The V gene's germline CDR1 is MNHEY and CDR2 SVGAGI. CDR3 nucleotides: TGTGCCAGCAGTATAGCGGGGGAGACCCAGTACTTC. It yields the protein CASSIAGETQYF.

This chain uses TRBV19 with TRBJ1-5; D is unclear. Between the trimmed V and J ends, which lost 4 bases and 1 base, there was a span of 8 bases. From germline, CDR1 is LNHDA and CDR2 SQIVND (reference sequence). This CDR3 spans 14 amino acids. For the CDR3, the DNA is TGTGCCAGTAGTACCTCTACGAGCAATCAGCCCCAGCATTTT. It specifies CASSTSTSNQPQHF.

This chain joins TRBV7-8 and TRBJ2-3; a possible D gene is TRBD2 (5 bases). Germline CDR1 reads SGHVS; CDR2 reads FQNEAQ. The CDR3 is made up of 14 amino acids. V was pared by 6 bases and J by 6 bases, with 16 bases between. CDR3 loop: CASRGIARVDTQYF. CDR3 nucleotide sequence: TGTGCCAGCAGGGGGATAGCGCGTGTCGATACGCAGTATTTT.

The chain combines TRBV18 with TRBJ1-4; 7 nucleotides line up with TRBD1. Germline trimming cut 4 bases from V and 10 bases from J; bases unmatched to any gene: 6. The CDR3 has 13 amino acids. Germline V gene lookup returns CDR1 KGHSH and CDR2 LQKENI. The CDR3 reads CASSQGAIGKLFF. For the CDR3, the DNA is TGTGCCAGCTCACAGGGGGCGATAGGAAAACTGTTTTTT.

The chain uses TRBV25-1 and TRBJ2-7; TRBD1 matches 7 bases. Per germline, CDR1 MGHDK and CDR2 SYGVNS. The CDR3 runs 14 residues. J was trimmed by 2 bases and V by 3 bases; bases with no gene match: 4. The CDR3 nucleotides are TGTGCCAGCAGTGATATTCAGGGGGCCTACGAGCAGTACTTC. Its protein product is CASSDIQGAYEQYF.

The rearrangement joins TRBV24-1 to TRBJ2-3; no definite D call. CDR3 length: 15 residues. Germline assignment: CDR1 KGHDR and CDR2 SFDVKD. Trimming pared 3 bases from V and 4 bases from J, leaving 13 bases between. The CDR3 here is CATSDPRLGADTQYF. The CDR3 DNA is TGTGCCACCAGTGATCCCAGACTTGGTGCAGATACGCAGTATTTT.

The chain recombines TRBV5-5 with TRBJ1-1; possible D gene TRBD1, 5 bases. CDR3 length equals 13 residues. In germline, CDR1 is SGHKS, CDR2 YYEKEE (reference sequence). Between the trimmed V and J ends, which lost 4 bases and 4 bases, there was a span of 11 bases. In nucleotides, the CDR3 is TGTGCCAGCAGCGGTCTCCAGGGCACTGAAGCTTTCTTT. The encoded protein is CASSGLQGTEAFF. The whole variable domain, remainder taken from reference TRBV5-5 and TRBJ1-1, is DAGVTQSPTHLIKTRGQQVTLRCSPISGHKSVSWYQQVLGQGPQFIFQYYEKEERGRGNFPDRFSARQFPNYSSELNVNALLLGDSALYLCASSGLQGTEAFFGQGTRLTVV.

J is TRBJ2-1 and V is TRBV5-8; TRBD1 matches at 10 bases. The CDR3 runs 16 residues. V trimming: 4 bases; J trimming: 3 bases; junction bases outside the gene matches: 7. CDR1 and CDR2 (germline): SGHTS, YDEGEE. This CDR3 is CASSLTGTGDYNEQFF. The DNA for the CDR3 is TGTGCCAGCAGCCTCACCGGGACAGGGGACTACAATGAGCAGTTCTTC.